Below are 5 T cell receptor beta chains sequenced from a single sample in a study of blood T cell repertoires in COVID-19. Data came from immunoSEQ multiplex PCR; TCRdb stores just in-frame clones and leaves some out. The sample has tens of thousands of clones, 60% to 85% seen once; the top ten hold 4.5% to 6%. The material sequenced was peripheral blood. Receptors were obtained from a human donor in a cohort sampled during active COVID-19.

The chain employs TRBV27 and TRBJ2-1; possibly TRBD2 for D (6 bases). The CDR3 is made up of 17 amino acids. V was clipped by 4 bases and J by 0 bases, with 16 bases between them. CDR1 and CDR2 (germline): MNHEY, SMNVEV (reference sequence). CDR3 in DNA: TGTGCCAGCAGTTCCCCCCAGCTAGCGAGCTCCTACAATGAGCAGTTCTTC. Its protein is CASSSPQLASSYNEQFF.

A note on this clone: This sample includes further DNA sequences coding for the same CDR3. The chain recombines TRBV18 with TRBJ1-2, with 11 bases fitting TRBD1. The germline CDR1 and CDR2 sequences are KGHSH and LQKENI. The V gene end was trimmed by 6 bases and the J gene end by 6 bases; junction bases not matched to a gene: 9. The CDR3 is 15 amino acids. The CDR3 DNA is TGTGCCAGCTCTCCGACGGGACAGGGGGTCGATGGCTACACCTTC. It codes for CASSPTGQGVDGYTF. Full variable domain (rest looked up from reference TRBV18 and TRBJ1-2): NAGVMQNPRHLVRRRGQEARLRCSPMKGHSHVYWYRQLPEEGLKFMVYLQKENIIDESGMPKERFSAEFPKEGPSILRIQQVVRGDSAAYFCASSPTGQGVDGYTFGSGTRLTVV.

CDR3 sequence (DNA): TGTGCCAGCAGTCAGGGGCTTGGAAACACCATATATTTT. It encodes CASSQGLGNTIYF. This chain connects TRBV6-5 to TRBJ1-3, with TRBD1 as a possible D gene (6 bases). The CDR3 contains 13 residues. Germline V gene sequence: CDR1 MNHEY, CDR2 SVGAGI. The V gene lost 5 bases and the J gene lost 3 bases, with 8 bases spanning the gap.

This clone came up a few times. The chain couples TRBV7-9 to TRBJ2-7, with 13 bases lining up with TRBD2. The CDR3 contains 16 residues. CDR1 SEHNR and CDR2 FQNEAQ come from the germline V gene (reference sequence). Unmatched junction bases numbered 6, after V lost 5 bases and J lost 2 bases. This CDR3 is CASSRGLAGSPYEQYF. Written as DNA, the CDR3 is TGTGCCAGCAGCCGGGGACTAGCGGGATCCCCCTACGAGCAGTACTTC.

V and J are TRBV5-1 and TRBJ1-2, with D possibly being TRBD1 (6 bases). The CDR3 is made up of 14 amino acids. Germline V lookup: CDR1 SGHRS, CDR2 YFSETQ. Trimming shortened V by 4 bases and J by 8 bases, and 18 bases separated the two germline ends. This chain's CDR3 is CASSGGSGIAGYTF. CDR3 DNA sequence: TGCGCCAGCAGCGGGGGCTCTGGGATCGCCGGCTACACCTTC.